The clone carrying this T cell receptor beta chain occurred many times. Its antigen is unknown. The data are from a study of read filtering for tumor transcriptome and immune sequencing. Study-level background: Whole-transcriptome libraries were prepared after DNase treatment. Study-level points and caveats: The CD138-negative fraction was mixed bone marrow immune cells, not pure T cells.

From approximately 430 ng of RNA, a library with molecular barcoded alpha/delta and beta/gamma adaptors was made. MiXCR was run by TCRdb on the reads, yielding one entry per CDR3 protein. The table records around 50,000 distinct CDR3 sequences, 9% to 15% of them present only once. Every patient had bone marrow sampled while the disease was active. What was sequenced was a population of CD138-negative cells sorted from bone marrow. The TCR sequence derives from a donor aged 40 or older with multiple myeloma.

The DNA of the CDR3 is TGTGCCAGCAGCTTAACGTCTAGCGGGGCCCGAGAGACCCAGTACTTC. It specifies CASSLTSSGARETQYF. The rearrangement joins TRBV7-3 to TRBJ2-5; 9 nucleotides agree with TRBD2. V lost 0 bases, J lost 4 bases, and 6 bases stayed unmatched. The CDR3 has 16 amino acids. The germline V gene has CDR1 SGHTA and CDR2 FQGTGA.